What follows describes a single T cell receptor (beta chain). Its antigen is as yet unknown. TCRdb fed the 5' RACE reads into MiXCR, producing one record per CDR3 protein. Found here are 200,000 to 300,000 distinct CDR3 sequences, roughly 13% of them singletons; the top ten hold roughly 0.5%. The data were taken from a study of T cells after yellow fever vaccination. The study, taken as a whole, reports: Re-detected after boosting: most primary clones, about 95% of CD4 and about 89% of CD8.

The CDR3 is 12 residues long. Germline V gene sequence: CDR1 DFQATT, CDR2 SNEGSKA (reference sequence). The V gene lost 0 bases and the J gene lost 5 bases, with 7 bases spanning the gap. The genes are TRBV20-1 and TRBJ2-5, with D unclear. Sequenced here: CD4+ T cells sorted from PBMCs, sampled 45 days after the yellow fever booster vaccination. The clonotype was recovered from a man aged 30-40 years who received the YFV17D yellow fever vaccine. CDR3 DNA sequence: TGCAGTGCTAGAGACGGGCATGAGACCCAGTACTTC. It is translated as CSARDGHETQYF.